The clone carrying this T cell receptor (beta chain) was seen ten or more times. First-strand cDNA relied on TRAV- and TRBV-specific primers spanning alpha and beta chains. TCRs were put through 20 PCR cycles of amplification with Phusion. A constant-region primer and the V-primer adapter served as the primer pair. Amplifying the isolated mRNA was done by in vitro transcription. TCRdb called the reads again in MiXCR, with one record for every CDR3 protein. This table holds nearly 95,000 distinct CDR3 sequences, roughly 9% found once. Time point: before trial treatment. In the RACIN dose-escalation trial, donors got nivolumab plus ipilimumab with aspirin, cyclophosphamide and radiotherapy. The data derive from a study of low-dose radiotherapy and immunotherapy resistance in tumors. Trimming cost V 2 bases and J 0 bases; bases outside gene matches: 17. The CDR3 has 22 residues.

The chain has TRBV12-3 or TRBV12-4 and TRBJ2-1; 12 nucleotides line up with TRBD2. This specimen was PBMCs, taken before treatment. This TCR was sampled from a male donor with prostate cancer. The CDR3 region has the DNA TGTGCCAGCAGTTTAAGGATCTTGCGACTAGCGGGAGACCAGGTCTCCTACAATGAGCAGTTCTTC. The encoded protein is CASSLRILRLAGDQVSYNEQFF.